The 9 T cell receptor beta chains below were found in one sample sequenced in a study of blood T cell repertoires in COVID-19. The protocol was immunoSEQ multiplex PCR, while the TCRdb copy is restricted to in-frame clones and leaves out a portion. The repertoire includes more than 300,000 clones, about 88% of them detected once, and about 1.1% sits in the top ten. The specimen was PBMCs or T cells enriched from blood (not recorded which). The receptors stem from a woman between 18 and 30 years old who had recovered from COVID-19.

The chain couples TRBV6-2 or TRBV6-3 to TRBJ2-7, with a tentative D call TRBD1 (6 bases). The CDR3 contains 12 residues. The V gene lost 5 bases and the J gene lost 5 bases, with 10 bases spanning the gap. CDR1 and CDR2 from the germline V gene are MNHEY and SVGEGT. CDR3 loop: CASSRQADEQYF. DNA for the CDR3: TGTGCCAGCAGTCGACAGGCTGACGAGCAGTACTTC.

This chain links TRBV27 with TRBJ1-1; D remains ambiguous. Deletions cut 0 bases from V and 5 bases from J, with 13 bases between. CDR1 is MNHEY and CDR2 is SMNVEV in the germline V gene (reference sequence). The CDR3 has 15 residues. CDR3: CASSLSRGRNTEAFF. The CDR3 DNA follows: TGTGCCAGCAGTTTATCTCGGGGTAGAAATACTGAAGCTTTCTTT.

V and J are TRBV11-2 and TRBJ1-3, with TRBD1 matching over 8 bases. V shed 0 bases, J shed 7 bases, and the junction held 2 bases outside the gene matches. The CDR3 totals 14 residues. The germline gives CDR1 SGHAT, CDR2 FQNNGV. In DNA form, the CDR3 reads TGTGCCAGCAGCTTAGACAGGGGGCTCAACACCATATATTTT. This codes for CASSLDRGLNTIYF.

The chain is built from TRBV29-1 and TRBJ2-3; 7 bases are shared with TRBD2. Trimming took 2 bases from V and 3 from J; bases not matched to a gene: 23. The CDR3 is 20 amino acids. In germline, CDR1 is SQVTM, CDR2 ANQGSEA. The CDR3 spells CSVEFGLGRGAPLTTDTQYF. As DNA, the CDR3 is TGCAGCGTTGAATTTGGACTAGGTCGCGGCGCGCCGTTGACGACAGATACGCAGTATTTT.

With respect to this clone: Its ends do not fully match the called genes, so a read error is possible. This chain uses TRBV28 with TRBJ2-5; tentatively, D is TRBD1 (5 bases). The germline gives CDR1 MDHEN, CDR2 SYDVKM. This CDR3 has 11 residues. CDR3 in DNA: TGTGCCAGCAGCGAGACAGAGGCCCAGTACTTC. Translation gives CASSETEAQYF.

About this clone itself: Mismatch with germline at one junction end may stem from a read error. The rearrangement joins TRBV6-5 to TRBJ1-2, with D perhaps matching TRBD1 (5 bases). The germline CDR1 and CDR2 sequences are MNHEY and SVGAGI. This CDR3 is 15 amino acids long. Here the CDR3 DNA reads TGTGCCAGCAGATACTATAGGGGTGCCCAGGATGGCTACACCTTC. It is translated as CASRYYRGAQDGYTF.

This clone was picked up one time. V is TRBV3-1 (or the pseudogene TRBV3-2) and J is TRBJ1-2, with D unresolved. V shed 1 base and J shed 2 bases, with 5 bases lying between them. Germline assignment: CDR1 LGHDT and CDR2 YNNKEL (reference sequence). The CDR3 spans 13 residues. The CDR3 DNA is TGTGCCAGCAGCCAAGTAAAAAACTATGGCTACACCTTC. Its translation: CASSQVKNYGYTF.

The chain uses TRBV6-2 or TRBV6-3 and TRBJ1-5; the match to TRBD1 covers 10 bases. Germline CDR1 MNHEY, CDR2 SVGEGT. The CDR3 consists of 19 residues. After removal of 6 bases from V and 5 bases from J, the junction contained 19 bases not matched to a gene. This chain's CDR3 is CASSPTRTGGLLVHQPQHF. CDR3 nucleotide sequence: TGTGCCAGCAGCCCAACCCGGACAGGGGGGCTCCTGGTCCATCAGCCCCAGCATTTT.

The chain has TRBV5-4 and TRBJ2-6; possible D gene TRBD1, 6 bases. V was clipped by 3 bases and J by 1 base, with 11 bases between them. The CDR3 length is 16 residues. Germline CDR1 and CDR2: SGHNT and YYREEE (reference sequence). The CDR3 protein is CASSSAGESGANVLTF. DNA of the CDR3: TGTGCCAGCAGCTCCGCAGGGGAATCTGGGGCCAACGTCCTGACTTTC.